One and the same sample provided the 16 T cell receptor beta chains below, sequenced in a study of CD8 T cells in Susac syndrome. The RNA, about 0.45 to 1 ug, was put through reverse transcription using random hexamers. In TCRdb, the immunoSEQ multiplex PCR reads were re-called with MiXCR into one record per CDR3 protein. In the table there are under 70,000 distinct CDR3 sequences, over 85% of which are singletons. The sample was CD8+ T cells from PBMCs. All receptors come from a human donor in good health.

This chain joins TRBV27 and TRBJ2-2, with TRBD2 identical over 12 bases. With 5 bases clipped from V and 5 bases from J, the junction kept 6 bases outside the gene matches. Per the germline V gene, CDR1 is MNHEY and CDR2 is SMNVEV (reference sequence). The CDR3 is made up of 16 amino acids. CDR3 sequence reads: CASSLLLAGGTGELFF. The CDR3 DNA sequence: TGTGCCAGCAGTCTACTACTAGCGGGGGGTACCGGGGAGCTGTTTTTT.

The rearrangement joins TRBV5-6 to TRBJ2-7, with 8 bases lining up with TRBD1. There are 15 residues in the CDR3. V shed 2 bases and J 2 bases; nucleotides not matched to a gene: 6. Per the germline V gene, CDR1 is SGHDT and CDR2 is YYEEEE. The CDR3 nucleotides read TGTGCCAGCAGCTTTGATCCGGGACAGGCCTACGAGCAGTACTTC. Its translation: CASSFDPGQAYEQYF.

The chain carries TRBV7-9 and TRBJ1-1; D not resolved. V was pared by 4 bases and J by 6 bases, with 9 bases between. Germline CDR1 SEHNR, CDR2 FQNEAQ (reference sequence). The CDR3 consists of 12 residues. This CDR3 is CASSSRVAEAFF. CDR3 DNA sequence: TGTGCCAGCAGCTCGAGGGTAGCTGAAGCTTTCTTT.

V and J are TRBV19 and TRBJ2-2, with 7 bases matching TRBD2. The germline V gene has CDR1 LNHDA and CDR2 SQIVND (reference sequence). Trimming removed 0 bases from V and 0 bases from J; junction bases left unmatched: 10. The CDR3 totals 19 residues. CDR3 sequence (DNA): TGTGCCAGTAGTATAGATTCCCCTAGCGGCGTAACGAACACCGGGGAGCTGTTTTTT. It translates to CASSIDSPSGVTNTGELFF.

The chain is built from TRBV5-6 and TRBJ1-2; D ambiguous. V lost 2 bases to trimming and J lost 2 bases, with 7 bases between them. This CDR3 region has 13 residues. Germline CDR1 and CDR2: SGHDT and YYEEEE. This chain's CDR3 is CASSFVQNYGYTF. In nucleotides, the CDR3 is TGTGCCAGCAGCTTCGTACAGAACTATGGCTACACCTTC. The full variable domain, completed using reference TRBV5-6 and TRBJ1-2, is DAGVTQSPTHLIKTRGQQVTLRCSPKSGHDTVSWYQQALGQGPQFIFQYYEEEERQRGNFPDRFSGHQFPNYSSELNVNALLLGDSALYLCASSFVQNYGYTFGSGTRLTVV.

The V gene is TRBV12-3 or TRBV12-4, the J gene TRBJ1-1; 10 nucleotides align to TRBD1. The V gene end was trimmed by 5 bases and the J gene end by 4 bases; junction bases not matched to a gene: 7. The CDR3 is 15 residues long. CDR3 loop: CASSPTGGVGTEAFF. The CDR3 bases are TGTGCCAGCAGTCCGACAGGGGGCGTCGGCACTGAAGCTTTCTTT.

The CDR3 DNA is TGCAGTGCAGAAAAGGACAGCGGTTTCGAAAAACTGTTTTTT. It specifies CSAEKDSGFEKLFF. The chain carries TRBV20-1 and TRBJ1-4; D perhaps matches TRBD1 (6 bases). Germline CDR1 DFQATT, CDR2 SNEGSKA (reference sequence). Trimming cost V 6 bases and J 8 bases, with 19 bases left between them. The CDR3 extends over 14 amino acids.

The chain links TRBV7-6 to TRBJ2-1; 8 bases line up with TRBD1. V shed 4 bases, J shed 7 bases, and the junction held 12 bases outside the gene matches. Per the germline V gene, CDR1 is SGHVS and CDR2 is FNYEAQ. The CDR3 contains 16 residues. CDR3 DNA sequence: TGTGCCAGCAGCTCGAGAGACAGGGGAGAGGGGAATGAGCAGTTCTTC. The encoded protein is CASSSRDRGEGNEQFF.

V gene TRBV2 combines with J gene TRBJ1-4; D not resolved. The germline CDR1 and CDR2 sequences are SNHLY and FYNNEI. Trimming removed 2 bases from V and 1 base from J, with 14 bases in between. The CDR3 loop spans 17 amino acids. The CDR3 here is CASSEPDEIVTNEKLFF. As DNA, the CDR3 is TGTGCCAGCAGTGAACCCGATGAGATTGTAACTAATGAAAAACTGTTTTTT.

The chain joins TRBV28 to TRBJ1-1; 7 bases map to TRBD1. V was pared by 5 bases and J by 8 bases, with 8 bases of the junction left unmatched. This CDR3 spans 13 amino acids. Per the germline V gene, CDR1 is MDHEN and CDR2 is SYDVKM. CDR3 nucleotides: TGTGCCAGCAGTCTCCCGGACAGGTCGGAAGCTTTCTTT. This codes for CASSLPDRSEAFF.

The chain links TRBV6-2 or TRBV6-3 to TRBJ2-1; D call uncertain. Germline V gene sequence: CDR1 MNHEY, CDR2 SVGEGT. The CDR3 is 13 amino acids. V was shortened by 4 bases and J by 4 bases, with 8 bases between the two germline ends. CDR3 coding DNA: TGTGCCAGCAGTTTTACAGTATACAATGAGCAGTTCTTC. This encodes CASSFTVYNEQFF.

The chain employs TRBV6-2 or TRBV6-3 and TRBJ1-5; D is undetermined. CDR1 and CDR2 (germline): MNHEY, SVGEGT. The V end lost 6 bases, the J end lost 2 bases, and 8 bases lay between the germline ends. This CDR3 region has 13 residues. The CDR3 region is CASRLKGNQPQHF. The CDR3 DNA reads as TGTGCCAGCAGACTCAAAGGCAATCAGCCCCAGCATTTT.

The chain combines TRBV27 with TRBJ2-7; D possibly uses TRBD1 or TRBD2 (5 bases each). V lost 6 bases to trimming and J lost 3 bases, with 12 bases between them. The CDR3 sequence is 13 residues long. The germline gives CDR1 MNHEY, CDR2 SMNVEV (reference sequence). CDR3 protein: CASRGTMGYEQYF. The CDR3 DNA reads TGTGCCAGCAGGGGGACCATGGGCTACGAGCAGTACTTC.

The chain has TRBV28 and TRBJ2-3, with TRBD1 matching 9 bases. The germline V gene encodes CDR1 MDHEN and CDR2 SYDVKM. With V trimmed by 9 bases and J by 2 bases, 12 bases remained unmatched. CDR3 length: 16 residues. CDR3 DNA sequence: TGTGCCAGTACGGACCGGGACAGGGACCCCACAGATACGCAGTATTTT. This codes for CASTDRDRDPTDTQYF.

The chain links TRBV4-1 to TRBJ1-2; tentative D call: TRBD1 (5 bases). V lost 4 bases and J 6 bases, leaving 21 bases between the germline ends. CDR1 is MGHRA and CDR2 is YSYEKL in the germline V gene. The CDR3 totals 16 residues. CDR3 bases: TGCGCCAGCAGCCCTAGCGAGTATGAAGGGGTCCATGGCTACACCTTC. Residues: CASSPSEYEGVHGYTF.

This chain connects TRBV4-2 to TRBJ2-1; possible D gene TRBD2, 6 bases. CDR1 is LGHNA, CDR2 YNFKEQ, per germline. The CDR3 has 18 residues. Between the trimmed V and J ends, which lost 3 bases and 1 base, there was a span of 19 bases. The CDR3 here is CASSQEGIVSASYNEQFF. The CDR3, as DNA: TGTGCCAGCAGCCAGGAGGGAATAGTGAGTGCGTCCTACAATGAGCAGTTCTTC.